This TCR beta chain is drawn from a study of blood T cell repertoires in COVID-19. Study summary: Both acute and convalescent COVID-19 samples were obtained from the United States, Italy and Spain. In each case, the material was cDNA or gDNA derived from T cells, B-cell-depleted T cells, or PBMCs.

This CDR3 is built from 13 residues. The germline V gene encodes CDR1 LGHDT and CDR2 YNNKEL (reference sequence). J gave up 1 base and V 4 bases, and 1 base lay outside the gene matches. Per the original methods: How many nucleated cells were present was estimated from reference gene primer amplification. Assay: immunoSEQ multiplex PCR; the TCRdb copy retains only in-frame clones and omits some. V and J calls and clone size come straight from that table; D and trimming were deduced from the DNA. The sample records approximately 270,000 clones, 70% to 90% being singletons. The chain has TRBV3-1 (or the pseudogene TRBV3-2) and TRBJ2-7, with 7 nucleotides matching TRBD1. This TCR derives from a woman aged 25 to 39 with acute COVID-19. The sample consisted of PBMCs or T cells enriched from blood (not recorded which). The CDR3 bases are TGTGCCAGCAGCCGACAGGGATCCTACGAGCAGTACTTC. Translating it yields CASSRQGSYEQYF.